By sample fraction, the clone carrying this T cell receptor beta chain is medium-sized (0.01 to 0.1%). The CDR3 is 16 residues long. Trimming removed 6 bases at V and 4 bases at J, with 16 bases between. These data belong to a study of spatial heterogeneity in lung cancer. The time point was: blood at routine non-recurrence follow-up after resection. Unsorted whole RNA from tumor, nontumor lung or frozen PBMC underwent sequencing. From the 5' RACE reads, TCRdb called clonotypes with MiXCR, one entry per CDR3 protein. The sample lists 20,000 to 30,000 distinct CDR3 sequences; 9% to 10% were seen once. Source: PBMCs, taken at follow-up. The chain couples TRBV12-3 or TRBV12-4 to TRBJ2-6, with D perhaps matching TRBD2 (7 bases). The sequence was obtained from a male donor with early-stage non-small cell lung cancer. Here the CDR3 reads CASRAAGASGANVLTF. CDR3 nucleotides: TGTGCCAGCAGAGCCGCGGGGGCGTCGGGGGCCAACGTCCTGACTTTC.